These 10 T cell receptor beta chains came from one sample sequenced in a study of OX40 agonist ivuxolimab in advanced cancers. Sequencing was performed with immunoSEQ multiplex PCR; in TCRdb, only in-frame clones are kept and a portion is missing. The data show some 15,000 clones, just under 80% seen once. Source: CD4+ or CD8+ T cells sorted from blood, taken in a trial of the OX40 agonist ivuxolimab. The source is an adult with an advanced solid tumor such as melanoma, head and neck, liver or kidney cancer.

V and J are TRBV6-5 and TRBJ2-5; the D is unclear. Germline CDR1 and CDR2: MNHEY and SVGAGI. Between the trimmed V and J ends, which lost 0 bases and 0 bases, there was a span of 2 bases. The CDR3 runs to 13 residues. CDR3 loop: CASSYSYQETQYF. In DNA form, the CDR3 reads TGTGCCAGCAGTTACTCGTACCAAGAGACCCAGTACTTC.

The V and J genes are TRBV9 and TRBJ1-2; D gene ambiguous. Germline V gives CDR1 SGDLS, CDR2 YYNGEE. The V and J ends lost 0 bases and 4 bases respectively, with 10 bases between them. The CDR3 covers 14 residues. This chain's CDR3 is CASSVAGGPYGYTF. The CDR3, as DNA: TGTGCCAGCAGCGTAGCCGGCGGGCCCTATGGCTACACCTTC.

The CDR3 region has the DNA TGTGCCAGCAGTTTGGGGGCGGTGGAGGGTACTGAAGCTTTCTTT. Protein product: CASSLGAVEGTEAFF. V usage is TRBV28 and J usage is TRBJ1-1; the D gene is possibly TRBD1 (6 bases). Germline-derived CDR1 and CDR2 are MDHEN and SYDVKM. The CDR3 runs 15 residues. V gave up 3 bases and J gave up 5 bases, with 16 bases separating them.

This CDR3 reads CASSTALGVEQFF. The CDR3 DNA sequence: TGTGCCAGTAGTACAGCTCTCGGAGTTGAGCAGTTCTTC. The chain is built from TRBV19 and TRBJ2-1; D not certain. This CDR3 has 13 amino acids. The germline CDR1 and CDR2 sequences are LNHDA and SQIVND (reference sequence). The germline V and J ends were trimmed by 4 bases and 9 bases, with 13 bases remaining between them.

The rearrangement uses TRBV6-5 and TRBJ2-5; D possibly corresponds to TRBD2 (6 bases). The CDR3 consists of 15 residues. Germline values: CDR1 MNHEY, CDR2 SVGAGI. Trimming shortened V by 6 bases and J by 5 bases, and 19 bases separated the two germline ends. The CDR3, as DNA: TGTGCCAGCAGCCCCGACGGGACTCCCGACGAGACCCAGTACTTC. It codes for CASSPDGTPDETQYF.

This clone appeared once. CDR3 nucleotide sequence: TGTGCCAGCAGTTTACAACTAGGGGTTGACGAGCAGTACTTC. It encodes CASSLQLGVDEQYF. The chain has TRBV13 and TRBJ2-7; possibly TRBD1 or TRBD2 for D (5 bases each). The V end lost 6 bases, the J end lost 5 bases, and 17 bases lay between the germline ends. Per germline, CDR1 PRHDT and CDR2 FYEKMQ (reference sequence). The CDR3 has 14 amino acids.

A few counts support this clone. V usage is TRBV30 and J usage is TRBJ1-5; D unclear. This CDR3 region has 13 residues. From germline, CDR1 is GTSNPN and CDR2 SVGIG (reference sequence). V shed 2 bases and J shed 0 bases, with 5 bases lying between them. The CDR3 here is CAWSRDSNQPQHF. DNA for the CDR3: TGTGCCTGGAGTCGGGATAGCAATCAGCCCCAGCATTTT.

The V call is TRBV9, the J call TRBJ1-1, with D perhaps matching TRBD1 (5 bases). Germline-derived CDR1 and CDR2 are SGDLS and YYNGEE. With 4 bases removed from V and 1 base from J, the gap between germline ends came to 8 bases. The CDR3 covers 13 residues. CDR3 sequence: CASSQGQNTEAFF. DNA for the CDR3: TGTGCCAGCAGCCAAGGACAGAACACTGAAGCTTTCTTT. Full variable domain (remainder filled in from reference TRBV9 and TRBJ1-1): DSGVTQTPKHLITATGQRVTLRCSPRSGDLSVYWYQQSLDQGLQFLIQYYNGEERAKGNILERFSAQQFPDLHSELNLSSLELGDSALYFCASSQGQNTEAFFGQGTRLTVV.

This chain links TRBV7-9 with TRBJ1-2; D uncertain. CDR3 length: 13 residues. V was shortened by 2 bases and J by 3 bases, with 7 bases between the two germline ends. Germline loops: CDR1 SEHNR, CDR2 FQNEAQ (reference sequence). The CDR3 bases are TGTGCCAGCAGCTTAAGAACACACTATGGCTACACCTTC. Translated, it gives CASSLRTHYGYTF.

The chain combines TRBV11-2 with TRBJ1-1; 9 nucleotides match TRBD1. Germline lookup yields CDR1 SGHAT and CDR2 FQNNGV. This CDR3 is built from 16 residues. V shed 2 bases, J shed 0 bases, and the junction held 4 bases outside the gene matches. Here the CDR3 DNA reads TGTGCCAGCAGCTTATCCGGACAGGGGATGAACACTGAAGCTTTCTTT. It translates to CASSLSGQGMNTEAFF.